Shown below are 19 T cell receptor beta chains from a single sample sequenced in a study of response to subunit inactivated influenza vaccine (dated by TCRdb to 2017 to 2018). Library method: RT-PCR. Data came from an Illumina HiSeq 2500. TCRdb's own reprocessing of the public reads used fastp at Q25 and MiXCR and kept productive beta chains. Identical CDR3 proteins give one entry, which carries the most common genes and DNA. This sample lists approximately 700,000 distinct CDR3 sequences; 15% to 19% were detected once. The ten largest make up about 9.9% of the sample. This specimen consisted of PBMCs from blood, obtained about 13 days after vaccination. These receptors all come from a man aged 50 or older who received an inactivated influenza vaccine. Donor details come from another sample of the same person, matched by shared clones.

This clonotype was detected many times. J is TRBJ1-2 and V is TRBV5-1; 9 bases align to TRBD1. J gave up 7 bases and V 2 bases, and 9 bases lay outside the gene matches. The CDR3 is made up of 15 amino acids. Germline-derived CDR1 and CDR2 are SGHRS and YFSETQ. The CDR3 reads CASSFPPTTGGGYTF. The CDR3 nucleotides are TGCGCCAGCAGCTTCCCACCTACGACAGGGGGTGGCTACACCTTC.

CDR3 protein: CSASQGNREKLFF. The DNA of the CDR3 is TGCAGTGCTAGTCAGGGGAACCGGGAAAAACTGTTTTTT. The chain is built from TRBV20-1 and TRBJ1-4, with TRBD1 as a possible D gene (6 bases). V was cut by 3 bases and J by 8 bases, with 13 bases left in between. This CDR3 comprises 13 residues. Germline loops: CDR1 DFQATT, CDR2 SNEGSKA (reference sequence).

This clonotype came up a few times. J is TRBJ2-3 and V is TRBV4-3; possibly TRBD1 for D (6 bases). V lost 0 bases, J lost 4 bases, and 11 bases lay in between. Germline V lookup: CDR1 LGHNA, CDR2 YSLEER. This CDR3 comprises 15 residues. CDR3 loop: CASSQDGGPADTQYF. The CDR3 DNA reads TGCGCCAGCAGCCAAGATGGGGGCCCCGCAGATACGCAGTATTTT.

The chain recombines TRBV7-2 with TRBJ2-1; 9 nucleotides align to TRBD2. J gave up 2 bases and V 5 bases, and 4 bases lay outside the gene matches. The germline gives CDR1 SGHTA, CDR2 FQGNSA. The CDR3 sequence is 15 residues long. The CDR3: CASSIQRGAYNEQFF. The CDR3 region has the DNA TGTGCCAGCAGCATTCAGCGGGGGGCCTACAATGAGCAGTTCTTC.

This clonotype was observed a few times. The chain links TRBV5-6 to TRBJ2-5, with 13 bases matching TRBD2. Looked up from germline, CDR1 is SGHDT and CDR2 is YYEEEE. V shed 4 bases, J shed 5 bases, and the junction held 8 bases outside the gene matches. The CDR3 sequence is 16 residues long. The CDR3 loop is CASSQLAGGPSETQYF. The CDR3 DNA is TGTGCCAGCAGCCAACTAGCGGGAGGGCCCTCTGAGACCCAGTACTTC.

This clonotype has more than one count but fewer than ten. V is TRBV6-6 and J is TRBJ2-3; D is unresolved. CDR3 length equals 13 residues. The germline gives CDR1 MNHNY, CDR2 SVGAGI (reference sequence). V shed 1 base and J shed 6 bases, with 8 bases lying between them. CDR3 nucleotides: TGTGCCAGCAGTTACTTACAAGGGGATACGCAGTATTTT. This gives the protein CASSYLQGDTQYF.

This clonotype was detected only a few times. The chain recombines TRBV28 with TRBJ1-6; no definite D call. V lost 4 bases and J lost 0, with 4 bases in between. The CDR3 loop spans 14 amino acids. Germline V CDR1 and CDR2: MDHEN, SYDVKM. CDR3 DNA: TGTGCCAGCAGTTCCCCCTCCTATAATTCACCCCTCCACTTT. Translated, it gives CASSSPSYNSPLHF.

The table lists this clonotype with a few counts. The chain links TRBV5-1 to TRBJ2-7, with D unclear. The CDR3 is 13 amino acids. The germline V and J ends were trimmed by 4 bases and 1 base, with 9 bases remaining between them. The V gene's germline CDR1 is SGHRS and CDR2 YFSETQ. The CDR3 here is CASSVSGSYEQYF. In nucleotides, the CDR3 is TGCGCCAGCAGCGTGTCCGGTTCCTACGAGCAGTACTTC.

This clonotype showed up just a few times. J is TRBJ1-5 and V is TRBV24-1; D is unresolved. CDR3 length: 14 residues. Trimming took off 3 bases at V and 6 bases at J, with 11 bases between the two ends. The germline CDR1 and CDR2 sequences are KGHDR and SFDVKD. The CDR3 sequence is CATSDGIAPQPQHF. The CDR3 nucleotides read TGTGCCACCAGTGATGGAATCGCCCCTCAGCCCCAGCATTTT.

CDR3 region: CASSRRPARYYGYTF. The CDR3 DNA follows: TGTGCCAGCAGTCGTAGACCCGCCCGGTACTATGGCTACACCTTC. The chain carries TRBV28 and TRBJ1-2, with unresolved D. This CDR3 has 15 amino acids. V was cut by 5 bases and J by 3 bases, with 16 bases left in between. Per the germline V gene, CDR1 is MDHEN and CDR2 is SYDVKM.

This rearrangement joins TRBV6-1 to TRBJ2-2; TRBD2 matches at 10 bases. Germline values: CDR1 MNHNS, CDR2 SASEGT. The J segment lost 5 bases and the V segment lost 6 bases, leaving 3 bases of the junction unmatched. This CDR3 is built from 14 residues. In nucleotides, the CDR3 is TGTGCCAGCAGGGAGCGGGGGGGGACCGGGGAGCTGTTTTTT. Translated: CASRERGGTGELFF.

The chain uses TRBV20-1 and TRBJ2-1; no firm D call. Germline CDR1 is DFQATT and CDR2 is SNEGSKA (reference sequence). The V end was cut by 3 bases, the J end by 7 bases, with 10 bases between. This CDR3 contains 12 residues. CDR3 sequence reads: CSASVGRNEQFF. Here the CDR3 DNA reads TGCAGTGCTAGCGTCGGGCGTAATGAGCAGTTCTTC.

This clonotype occurred a few times. This chain links TRBV2 with TRBJ2-5; D call uncertain. The CDR3 covers 13 residues. V lost 10 bases and J 2 bases, leaving 14 bases between the germline ends. Germline CDR1 SNHLY, CDR2 FYNNEI. The CDR3 region is CATGPSGQETQYF. The CDR3 bases are TGTGCCACCGGACCGTCTGGACAAGAGACCCAGTACTTC.

This clonotype came up many times. V usage is TRBV7-2 and J usage is TRBJ1-6, with 7 positions matching TRBD1. Germline CDR1 is SGHTA and CDR2 is FQGNSA. V shed 5 bases, J shed 10 bases, and the junction held 2 bases outside the gene matches. The CDR3 consists of 12 residues. CDR3 protein: CASSQGVSPLHF. The CDR3 coding sequence is TGTGCCAGCAGCCAGGGGGTATCACCCCTCCACTTT.

This clonotype occurred many times. The chain couples TRBV12-3 or TRBV12-4 to TRBJ2-3; 9 bases align to TRBD2. With 4 bases clipped from V and 7 bases from J, the junction kept 12 bases outside the gene matches. The CDR3 has 16 amino acids. In nucleotides, the CDR3 is TGTGCCAGCAGTTCCTTCAGCGGGGGGCTGGCCAATACGCAGTATTTT. This gives the protein CASSSFSGGLANTQYF.

This clonotype was seen at least ten times. DNA of the CDR3: TGTGCCAGCAGTTTAAGTGTCAGGAACACTGAAGCTTTCTTT. Translated: CASSLSVRNTEAFF. The gene calls are TRBV12-3 or TRBV12-4 and TRBJ1-1; the D is unclear. CDR3 length: 14 amino acids. Trimming cost V 2 bases and J 1 base, with 8 bases left between them.

V is TRBV24-1 and J is TRBJ2-3; D is perhaps TRBD1 (6 bases). Between the trimmed V and J ends, which lost 9 bases and 5 bases, there was a span of 14 bases. The length of the CDR3 is 13 residues. Germline V lookup: CDR1 KGHDR, CDR2 SFDVKD. CDR3 coding DNA: TGTGCCACCGGGGGACAATCGGGAGATACGCAGTATTTT. As protein: CATGGQSGDTQYF.

This clonotype was seen a few times. The chain uses TRBV18 and TRBJ2-1; D is possibly TRBD1 (6 bases). From germline, CDR1 is KGHSH and CDR2 LQKENI. The germline V and J ends were trimmed by 3 bases and 2 bases, with 17 bases remaining between them. There are 17 residues in the CDR3. CDR3 amino acids: CASSPGRDTKTYNEQFF. Written as DNA, the CDR3 is TGTGCCAGCTCACCGGGCCGGGACACTAAAACCTACAATGAGCAGTTCTTC.

The V call is TRBV11-2, the J call TRBJ2-2; D not resolved. Per the germline V gene, CDR1 is SGHAT and CDR2 is FQNNGV. This CDR3 spans 15 amino acids. V was trimmed by 5 bases and J by 1 base, leaving 11 bases between them. The CDR3 region has the DNA TGTGCCAGCAGCCCAACCGTCCTGAACACCGGGGAGCTGTTTTTT. Amino acids: CASSPTVLNTGELFF. Complete variable domain (other parts from reference TRBV11-2 and TRBJ2-2): EAGVAQSPRYKIIEKRQSVAFWCNPISGHATLYWYQQILGQGPKLLIQFQNNGVVDDSQLPKDRFSAERLKGVDSTLKIQPAKLEDSAVYLCASSPTVLNTGELFFGEGSRLTVL.